Sequencing of this T cell receptor beta chain was carried out in a study of T-cell memory formation after mild COVID-19. With respect to this clonotype: Its antigen remains unknown.

J lost 7 bases, V lost 2 bases, and 9 bases had no gene match. CDR1 SGDLS and CDR2 YYNGEE come from the germline V gene. CDR3 length equals 16 residues. Study-level results: Whereas later expanders leaned CD4+, clones contracting day 15 to 85 showed a balanced CD4/CD8 makeup. Clones from the second wave (peaking day 37) had unconfirmed SARS-CoV-2 specificity.

Each CDR3 protein is one row after TCRdb ran MiXCR on the 5' RACE reads. Here the sample spans roughly 170,000 distinct CDR3 sequences, over 20% being singletons. The receptor was isolated from an adult woman who had mild COVID-19 (a few samples of this study predate the infection). Cell type and time point are not known. The V and J genes are TRBV9 and TRBJ2-7; TRBD2 matches at 13 bases. The sequencing sample was made of PBMCs or a T cell subset sorted from them (not recorded which). The CDR3 protein is CASSVTSGGPGLEQYF. The CDR3 DNA follows: TGTGCCAGCAGCGTGACTAGCGGGGGGCCCGGTTTGGAGCAGTACTTC.